This T cell receptor (beta chain) was identified during a study of human CD8 memory T cell subsets. Overall study findings and caveats: This study sequenced T cell receptor beta chains alone. While effector memory cells differed, stem-like memory and precursor exhausted T cells had similarly high diversity.

Notes on this clonotype: Its target is unknown.

CDR3 length equals 14 residues. Germline values: CDR1 SGHNT, CDR2 YENEEA. TCR beta libraries were made by UMI-labeled 5' RACE. TCRdb re-called the 5' RACE reads and gives one entry per CDR3 protein, without DNA. This sample's table has some 7,500 distinct CDR3 sequences. The sequenced sample was CD8+ T cells from PBMCs. This clonotype was obtained from a human donor in good health. The J gene is TRBJ2-7, the V gene TRBV11-3; TCRdb designates TRBD2, a call that cannot be tested without DNA. CDR3: CASSHRDYGYEQYF.